The 20 T cell receptor gamma chains given below trace back to one sample, sequenced in a study of gamma delta lymphoproliferative disorders and STAT genes. Sequencing used genomic DNA taken from PBMCs of patients and controls. TCRdb reran clone calling via CATT on the multiplex PCR reads. The table records fewer than 3,500 gamma-chain clones, 6.5% to 9% of them present only once. The sample taken for sequencing was blood. The receptor set was obtained from a human donor in good health.

The chain uses TRGV9 and TRGJP. TCRdb leaves out the J gene; it was filled in here by matching the DNA to germline. The CDR3 covers 16 residues. CDR1 and CDR2 from the germline V gene are GITISATS and ISYDGTV (reference sequence). With V trimmed by 4 bases and J by 7 bases, 7 bases remained unmatched. For the CDR3, the DNA is TGTGCCTTGTGGGACCATCGTGAGTTGGGCAAAAAAATCAAGGTATTT. Translating it yields CALWDHRELGKKIKVF.

This clone is medium-sized within its sample. A V gene of TRGV11 was called, but no J gene was assigned. TRGV11 is marked as an open reading frame, function uncertain. This CDR3 has 15 amino acids. In DNA, the CDR3 is TGTGCCTGCTGGATTAGGCACGGGGGTCGGTCTCCCAAACTCTTT. Amino acids: CACWIRHGGRSPKLF.

By its share, this clone is medium-sized. The chain uses TRGV3 and TRGJ1 or TRGJ2. TCRdb lists no J gene, so it was determined here by aligning the DNA to germline. The V gene's germline CDR1 is VTNTFY and CDR2 YDVSTARD (reference sequence). The CDR3 has 15 amino acids. V lost 5 bases to trimming and J lost 1 base; unmatched junction nucleotides: 11. The CDR3 is CATWGNSDNYYKKLF. CDR3 nucleotide sequence: TGTGCCACCTGGGGAAATTCAGATAATTATTATAAGAAACTCTTT.

This clone qualifies as medium-sized. The CDR3 sequence: CATWDDLSNYYKKLF. The CDR3 region has the DNA TGTGCCACCTGGGACGACCTTTCGAATTATTATAAGAAACTCTTT. The chain joins TRGV2 to TRGJ1 or TRGJ2. TCRdb is silent on the J gene; assignment here came from matching the DNA to germline. This CDR3 has 15 residues. Trimming removed 2 bases from V and 0 bases from J; junction bases left unmatched: 7. CDR1 is EGSNGY and CDR2 is YDSYNSKV in the germline V gene.

This clone is medium-sized in the sample. The chain carries TRGV2 and TRGJ1 or TRGJ2. Because TCRdb records no J gene, it was assigned here through a match of the DNA to germline. Germline CDR1 EGSNGY, CDR2 YDSYNSKV. The V gene end was trimmed by 6 bases and the J gene end by 7 bases; junction bases not matched to a gene: 9. The CDR3 has 12 residues. For the CDR3, the DNA is TGTGCCACCTGGCCTCGTGGGTATAAGAAACTCTTT. It translates to CATWPRGYKKLF.

This clone qualifies as medium-sized. V is TRGV9 and J is TRGJ1 or TRGJ2. TCRdb carries no J gene annotation; the J gene was assigned here by matching the DNA with germline. This CDR3 region has 14 residues. Germline trimming cut 2 bases from V and 0 bases from J; bases unmatched to any gene: 4. Germline values: CDR1 GITISATS, CDR2 ISYDGTV (reference sequence). The CDR3 nucleotides read TGTGCCTTGTGGGAGGGCACGAATTATTATAAGAAACTCTTT. It translates to CALWEGTNYYKKLF.

By frequency in the sample, this clone is medium-sized. The chain joins TRGV10 to TRGJP1. In the absence of a J gene in TCRdb, the DNA was matched to germline to assign it here. TRGV10 is annotated as an ORF whose role is uncertain. V lost 8 bases and J lost 0; bases outside the gene matches: 10. The length of the CDR3 is 16 residues. The CDR3 protein is CAAWVHEYTTGWFKIF. The CDR3 nucleotides read TGTGCTGCGTGGGTGCACGAATATACCACTGGTTGGTTCAAGATATTT.

Sample share makes this clone medium-sized. This sequence joins TRGV4 and TRGJ1 or TRGJ2. TCRdb carries no J gene annotation; the J gene was assigned here by matching the DNA with germline. V lost 0 bases to trimming and J lost 12 bases; unmatched junction nucleotides: 2. The CDR3 length is 10 residues. Per the germline V gene, CDR1 is EGSTGY and CDR2 is YDSYTSSV. The CDR3 loop is CATWDGGKLF. DNA of the CDR3: TGTGCCACCTGGGATGGGGGGAAACTCTTT.

In this sample, this clone turned up many times. This chain connects TRGV9 to TRGJP. Here the J gene was assigned by germline matching of the DNA, as TCRdb has none. The CDR3 covers 14 residues. V shed 10 bases and J 9 bases; nucleotides not matched to a gene: 9. Germline CDR1 reads GITISATS; CDR2 reads ISYDGTV (reference sequence). CDR3 in amino acids: CAFHSLLGKKIKVF. The CDR3 coding sequence is TGTGCCTTCCATTCCTTGTTGGGCAAAAAAATCAAGGTATTT.

This clone is categorized as medium-sized. The chain joins TRGV10 to TRGJP1. The J gene, left out of TCRdb, was set here by checking the DNA against germline. TRGV10 is noted as an ORF with a role that remains uncertain. CDR3 size: 14 residues. The junction had 8 bases not matched to a gene; V was cut back by 11 bases and J by 1 base. The CDR3 nucleotides read TGTGCTGCGGGGGGGGGTACCACTGGTTGGTTCAAGATATTT. Translated, it gives CAAGGGTTGWFKIF.

By frequency in the sample, this clone is medium-sized. This CDR3 is also generated by other DNA sequences in the sample. The chain carries TRGV8 and TRGJP1. The J gene comes from matching the DNA to germline here; TCRdb lacks it. This CDR3 is built from 14 residues. V shed 3 bases, J shed 3 bases, and the junction held 4 bases outside the gene matches. Germline-derived CDR1 and CDR2 are VENAVY and YDSYNSRV. The CDR3 nucleotides read TGTGCCACCTGGGATCTGGCCACTGGTTGGTTCAAGATATTT. Its translation is CATWDLATGWFKIF.

In this sample, this clone is medium-sized. This sequence joins TRGV4 and TRGJP1. TCRdb is silent on the J gene; assignment here came from matching the DNA to germline. The CDR3 spans 14 residues. Germline V gene lookup returns CDR1 EGSTGY and CDR2 YDSYTSSV. Unmatched junction bases numbered 7, after V lost 4 bases and J lost 5 bases. The DNA for the CDR3 is TGTGCCACCTGGGAGGGAGAAACTGGTTGGTTCAAGATATTT. The encoded protein is CATWEGETGWFKIF.

This clone is labeled medium-sized. The chain carries TRGV2 and TRGJP1. TCRdb offers no J gene call, so here the DNA was matched to germline to obtain one. The CDR3 is 17 residues long. V lost 0 bases and J lost 1; bases outside the gene matches: 8. From germline, CDR1 is EGSNGY and CDR2 YDSYNSKV. In DNA form, the CDR3 reads TGTGCCACCTGGGACGGGCGGCGGGGTACCACTGGTTGGTTCAAGATATTT. Amino acid sequence: CATWDGRRGTTGWFKIF.

This clone is categorized as medium-sized. V is TRGV9 and J is TRGJ1 or TRGJ2. The J gene is not listed in TCRdb, so it was assigned here from a DNA match to germline. The V gene end was trimmed by 4 bases and the J gene end by 11 bases; junction bases not matched to a gene: 11. Germline V gene lookup returns CDR1 GITISATS and CDR2 ISYDGTV (reference sequence). This CDR3 spans 12 amino acids. Written as DNA, the CDR3 is TGTGCCTTGTGGGACTATAGGGCAGAGAAACTCTTT. Its translation is CALWDYRAEKLF.

This clone was seen only a few times. This sequence joins TRGV8 and TRGJP1. The J gene, missing from TCRdb, was assigned here through DNA to germline matching. V lost 5 bases and J lost 5; bases outside the gene matches: 2. The CDR3 is made up of 12 amino acids. CDR1 and CDR2 from the germline V gene are VENAVY and YDSYNSRV. CDR3 DNA: TGTGCCACCTGGGCTACTGGTTGGTTCAAGATATTT. It translates to CATWATGWFKIF.

By proportion, this clone is medium-sized (0.01 to 0.1%). The V gene corresponds to TRGV2; no J gene was called. Germline V CDR1 and CDR2: EGSNGY, YDSYNSKV. CDR3 size: 13 residues. The CDR3 reads CATWDGRPTGKLF. The CDR3 DNA is TGTGCCACCTGGGACGGGCGCCCCACAGGAAAACTCTTT.

By share, this clone ranks as medium-sized. The CDR3: CALWEGGSDWIKTF. CDR3 coding DNA: TGTGCCTTGTGGGAGGGGGGGAGTGATTGGATCAAGACGTTT. The V gene is TRGV9, the J gene TRGJP2. TCRdb leaves out the J gene; it was filled in here by matching the DNA to germline. This CDR3 contains 14 residues. Unmatched junction bases numbered 5, after V lost 2 bases and J lost 5 bases. Germline V lookup: CDR1 GITISATS, CDR2 ISYDGTV (reference sequence).

By share of the sample, this clone is medium-sized (0.01 to 0.1%). The chain recombines TRGV10 with TRGJ1 or TRGJ2. TCRdb records no J gene; here it was assigned by comparing the DNA to germline. TRGV10 is assigned to the ORF class and has an uncertain function. CDR3 length: 10 amino acids. V shed 8 bases, J shed 8 bases, and the junction held 4 bases outside the gene matches. CDR3 sequence reads: CAAWPNKKLF. In DNA form, the CDR3 reads TGTGCTGCGTGGCCTAATAAGAAACTCTTT.

This clone rates as medium-sized. A much larger clone lies a single base off, so this may be a read error. Other nucleotide sequences in the sample specify the same CDR3. The rearrangement uses TRGV2 and TRGJ1 or TRGJ2. Matching the DNA to germline supplied the J gene, which TCRdb does not give. Per the germline V gene, CDR1 is EGSNGY and CDR2 is YDSYNSKV. The CDR3 runs to 14 residues. The V gene end was trimmed by 0 bases and the J gene end by 0 bases; junction bases not matched to a gene: 2. The CDR3 bases are TGTGCCACCTGGGACGGGATGAATTATTATAAGAAACTCTTT. Translation: CATWDGMNYYKKLF.

This clone was counted at least ten times. The V and J genes are TRGV9 and TRGJ1 or TRGJ2. The J gene was not available in TCRdb and was assigned here by matching the DNA to germline segments. CDR1 and CDR2 (germline): GITISATS, ISYDGTV (reference sequence). There are 14 residues in the CDR3. V dropped 4 bases and J dropped 3; count of bases not matched to a gene: 9. The CDR3: CALWDPGLYYKKLF. In DNA, the CDR3 is TGTGCCTTGTGGGACCCGGGCCTTTATTATAAGAAACTCTTT.